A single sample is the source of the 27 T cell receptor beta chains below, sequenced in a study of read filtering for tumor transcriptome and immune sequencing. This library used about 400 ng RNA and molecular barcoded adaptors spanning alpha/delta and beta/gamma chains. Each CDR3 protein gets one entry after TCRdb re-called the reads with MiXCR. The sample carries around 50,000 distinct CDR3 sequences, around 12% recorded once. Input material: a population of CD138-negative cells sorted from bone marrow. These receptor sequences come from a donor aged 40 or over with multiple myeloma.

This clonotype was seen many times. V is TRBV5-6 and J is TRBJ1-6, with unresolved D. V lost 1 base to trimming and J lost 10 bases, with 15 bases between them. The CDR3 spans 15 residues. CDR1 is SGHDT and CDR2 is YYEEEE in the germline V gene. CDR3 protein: CASSLHGLARSPLHF. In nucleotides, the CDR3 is TGTGCCAGCAGCTTGCATGGCTTGGCTCGGTCACCCCTCCACTTT.

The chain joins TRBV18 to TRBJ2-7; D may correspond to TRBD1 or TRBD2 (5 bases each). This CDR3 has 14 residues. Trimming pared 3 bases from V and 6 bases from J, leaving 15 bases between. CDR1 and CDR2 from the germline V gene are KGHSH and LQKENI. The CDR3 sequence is CASSPYSKGSEQYF. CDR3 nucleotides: TGTGCCAGCTCACCCTATTCAAAGGGGAGCGAGCAGTACTTC. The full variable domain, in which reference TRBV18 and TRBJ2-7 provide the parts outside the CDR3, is NAGVMQNPRHLVRRRGQEARLRCSPMKGHSHVYWYRQLPEEGLKFMVYLQKENIIDESGMPKERFSAEFPKEGPSILRIQQVVRGDSAAYFCASSPYSKGSEQYFGPGTRLTVT.

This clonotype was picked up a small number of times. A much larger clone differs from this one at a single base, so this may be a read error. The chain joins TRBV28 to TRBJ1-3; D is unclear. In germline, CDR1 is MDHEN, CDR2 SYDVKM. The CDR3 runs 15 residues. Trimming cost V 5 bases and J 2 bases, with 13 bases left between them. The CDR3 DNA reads TGTGCCAGCAGTCCCCCCGGGTCCGCTGGAAACACCATATATTTT. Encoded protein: CASSPPGSAGNTIYF.

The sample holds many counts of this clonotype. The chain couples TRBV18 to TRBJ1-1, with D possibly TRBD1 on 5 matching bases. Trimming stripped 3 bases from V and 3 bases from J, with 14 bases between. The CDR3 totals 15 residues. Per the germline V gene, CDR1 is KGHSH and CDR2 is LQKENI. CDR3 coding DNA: TGTGCCAGCTCACCCCTGGCGCGGGGGGACACTGAAGCTTTCTTT. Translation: CASSPLARGDTEAFF.

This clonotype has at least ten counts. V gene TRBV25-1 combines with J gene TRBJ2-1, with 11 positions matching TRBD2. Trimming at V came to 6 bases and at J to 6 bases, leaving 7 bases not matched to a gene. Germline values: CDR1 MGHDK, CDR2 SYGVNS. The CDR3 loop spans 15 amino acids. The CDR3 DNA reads TGTGCCAGCAGGGAAACCGGGACTAGCGGCAATGAGCAGTTCTTC. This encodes CASRETGTSGNEQFF.

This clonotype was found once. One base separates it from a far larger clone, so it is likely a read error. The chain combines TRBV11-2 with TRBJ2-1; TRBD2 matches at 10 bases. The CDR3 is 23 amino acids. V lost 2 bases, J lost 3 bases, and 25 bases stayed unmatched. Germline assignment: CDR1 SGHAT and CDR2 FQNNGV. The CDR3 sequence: CASSLPLWTSGGARMGNYNEQFF. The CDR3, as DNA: TGTGCCAGCAGCTTACCCCTCTGGACCAGCGGGGGGGCGAGGATGGGTAACTACAATGAGCAGTTCTTC.

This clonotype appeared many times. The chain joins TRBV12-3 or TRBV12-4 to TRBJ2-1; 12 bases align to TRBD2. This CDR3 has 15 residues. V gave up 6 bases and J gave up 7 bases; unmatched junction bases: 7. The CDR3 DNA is TGTGCCAGCAGCCTAGCGGGGGGGCCCATGAATGAGCAGTTCTTC. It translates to CASSLAGGPMNEQFF.

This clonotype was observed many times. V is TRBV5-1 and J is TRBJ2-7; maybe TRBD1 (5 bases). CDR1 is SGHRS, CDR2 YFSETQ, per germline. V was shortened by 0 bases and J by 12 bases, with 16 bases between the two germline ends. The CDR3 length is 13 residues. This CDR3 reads CASSLEPVLDTYF. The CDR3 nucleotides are TGCGCCAGCAGCTTGGAGCCAGTATTGGACACGTACTTC.

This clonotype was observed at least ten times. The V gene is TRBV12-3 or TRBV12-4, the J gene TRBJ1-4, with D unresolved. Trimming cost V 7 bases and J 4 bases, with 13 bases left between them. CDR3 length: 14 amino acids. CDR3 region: CASTHGVLNEKLFF. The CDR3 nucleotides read TGTGCCAGCACCCATGGGGTACTTAATGAAAAACTGTTTTTT.

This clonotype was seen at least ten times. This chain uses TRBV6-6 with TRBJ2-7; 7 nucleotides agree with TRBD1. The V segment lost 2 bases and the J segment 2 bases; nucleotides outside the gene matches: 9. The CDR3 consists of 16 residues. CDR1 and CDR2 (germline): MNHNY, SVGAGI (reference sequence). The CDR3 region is CASSYTGTALAYEQYF. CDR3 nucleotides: TGTGCCAGCAGTTACACCGGGACAGCCCTCGCCTACGAGCAGTACTTC.

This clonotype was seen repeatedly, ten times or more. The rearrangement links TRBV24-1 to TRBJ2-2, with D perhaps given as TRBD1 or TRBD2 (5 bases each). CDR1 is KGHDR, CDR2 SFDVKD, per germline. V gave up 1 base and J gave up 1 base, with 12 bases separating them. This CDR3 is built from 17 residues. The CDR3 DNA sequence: TGTGCCACCAGTGATTTCCCGGGACGGAGGAACACCGGGGAGCTGTTTTTT. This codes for CATSDFPGRRNTGELFF.

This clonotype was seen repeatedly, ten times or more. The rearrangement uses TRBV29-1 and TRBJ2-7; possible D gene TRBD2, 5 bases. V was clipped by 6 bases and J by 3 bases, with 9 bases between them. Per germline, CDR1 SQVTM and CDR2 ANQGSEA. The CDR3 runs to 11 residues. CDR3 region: CSVQLDYEQYF. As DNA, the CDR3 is TGCAGCGTCCAACTAGACTACGAGCAGTACTTC.

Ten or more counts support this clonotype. CDR3 in amino acids: CASSGDRRSYEQYF. The CDR3 coding sequence is TGTGCCAGCAGCGGAGACAGGAGGTCCTACGAGCAGTACTTC. V gene TRBV3-1 combines with J gene TRBJ2-7; TRBD1 might be the D (6 bases). Germline-derived CDR1 and CDR2 are LGHDT and YNNKEL (reference sequence). V was trimmed by 5 bases and J by 1 base, leaving 12 bases between them. The CDR3 spans 14 residues.

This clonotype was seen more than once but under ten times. The CDR3 is CSVEPLGNTIYF. In DNA form, the CDR3 reads TGCAGCGTTGAACCCCTTGGCAACACCATATATTTT. J is TRBJ1-3 and V is TRBV29-1; D unresolved. Trimming took 2 bases from V and 7 from J, leaving 9 bases between them. CDR1 SQVTM and CDR2 ANQGSEA come from the germline V gene. The CDR3 is made up of 12 amino acids.

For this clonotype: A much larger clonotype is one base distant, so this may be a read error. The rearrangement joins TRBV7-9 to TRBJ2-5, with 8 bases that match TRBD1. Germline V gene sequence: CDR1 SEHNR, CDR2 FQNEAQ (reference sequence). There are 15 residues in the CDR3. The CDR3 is CAGSSRQGSQETQYF. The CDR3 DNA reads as TGTGCCGGCAGCTCCCGACAGGGGTCTCAAGAGACCCAGTACTTC.

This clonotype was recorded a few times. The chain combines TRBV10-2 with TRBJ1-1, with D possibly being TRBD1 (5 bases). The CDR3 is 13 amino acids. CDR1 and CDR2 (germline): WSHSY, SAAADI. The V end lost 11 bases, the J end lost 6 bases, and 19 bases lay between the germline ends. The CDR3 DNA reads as TGCGCCGGCACCTGGGGCGTTTTAGCTGAAGCTTTCTTT. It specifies CAGTWGVLAEAFF.

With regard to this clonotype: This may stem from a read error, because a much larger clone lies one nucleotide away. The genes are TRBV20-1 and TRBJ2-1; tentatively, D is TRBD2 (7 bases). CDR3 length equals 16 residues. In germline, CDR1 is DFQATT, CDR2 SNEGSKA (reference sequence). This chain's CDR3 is CSARGRGPSSYNGQFF. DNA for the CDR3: TGCAGTGCTAGAGGGCGGGGGCCTAGCTCCTACAATGGGCAGTTCTTC.

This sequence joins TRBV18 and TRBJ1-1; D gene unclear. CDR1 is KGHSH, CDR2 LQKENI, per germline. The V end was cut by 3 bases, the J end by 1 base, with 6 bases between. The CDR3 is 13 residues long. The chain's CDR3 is CASSPVANTEAFF. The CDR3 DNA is TGTGCCAGCTCACCTGTAGCGAACACTGAAGCTTTCTTT.

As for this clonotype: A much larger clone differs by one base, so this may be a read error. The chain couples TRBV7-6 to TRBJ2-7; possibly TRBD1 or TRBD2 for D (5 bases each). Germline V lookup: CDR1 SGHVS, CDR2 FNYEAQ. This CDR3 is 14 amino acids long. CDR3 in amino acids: CASSFGTASYKQYF. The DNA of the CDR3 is TGTGCCAGCAGCTTCGGGACGGCCTCCTACAAGCAGTACTTC.

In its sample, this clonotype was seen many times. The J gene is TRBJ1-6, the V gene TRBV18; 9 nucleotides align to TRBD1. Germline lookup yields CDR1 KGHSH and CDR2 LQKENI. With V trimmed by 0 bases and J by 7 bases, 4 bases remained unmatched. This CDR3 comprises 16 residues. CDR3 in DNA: TGTGCCAGCTCACCACCATCCGGACAGGGGAATTCACCCCTCCACTTT. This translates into CASSPPSGQGNSPLHF.

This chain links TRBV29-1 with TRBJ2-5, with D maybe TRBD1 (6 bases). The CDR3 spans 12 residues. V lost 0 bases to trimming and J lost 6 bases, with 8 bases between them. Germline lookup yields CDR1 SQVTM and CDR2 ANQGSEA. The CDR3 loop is CSVEEDRKTQYF. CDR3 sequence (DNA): TGCAGCGTTGAAGAAGACAGGAAGACCCAGTACTTC.

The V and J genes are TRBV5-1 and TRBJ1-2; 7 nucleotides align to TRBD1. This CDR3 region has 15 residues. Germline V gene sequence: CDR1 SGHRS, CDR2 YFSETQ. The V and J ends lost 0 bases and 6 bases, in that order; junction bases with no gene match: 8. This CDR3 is CASSLGQGGPDGYTF. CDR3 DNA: TGCGCCAGCAGCTTGGGACAGGGAGGCCCGGATGGCTACACCTTC.

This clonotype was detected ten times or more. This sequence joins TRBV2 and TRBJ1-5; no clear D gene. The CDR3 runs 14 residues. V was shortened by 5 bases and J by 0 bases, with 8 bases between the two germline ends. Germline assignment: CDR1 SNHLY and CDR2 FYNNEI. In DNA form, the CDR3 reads TGTGCCAGCAGTCCTGCCTATAGCAATCAGCCCCAGCATTTT. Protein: CASSPAYSNQPQHF.

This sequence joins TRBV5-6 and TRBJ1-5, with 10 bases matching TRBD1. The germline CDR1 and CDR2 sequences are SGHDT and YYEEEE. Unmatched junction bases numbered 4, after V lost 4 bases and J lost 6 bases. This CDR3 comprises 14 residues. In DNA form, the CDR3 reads TGTGCCAGCAGCAGCGGGACAGGGGCTCAGCCCCAGCATTTT. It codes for CASSSGTGAQPQHF.

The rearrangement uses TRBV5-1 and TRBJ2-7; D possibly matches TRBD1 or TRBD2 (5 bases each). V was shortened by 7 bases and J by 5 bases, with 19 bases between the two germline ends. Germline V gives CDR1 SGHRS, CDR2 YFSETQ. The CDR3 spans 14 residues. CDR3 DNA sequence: TGCGCCAGCGGTCGAGGGGAATCGGCGAACGAGCAGTACTTC. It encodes CASGRGESANEQYF.

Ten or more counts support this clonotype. This chain's CDR3 is CASGENREGEAFF. The CDR3 DNA is TGCGCCAGCGGAGAGAACAGGGAAGGAGAAGCTTTCTTT. The gene calls are TRBV5-1 and TRBJ1-1; TRBD1 might be the D (6 bases). CDR1 is SGHRS and CDR2 is YFSETQ in the germline V gene. The length of the CDR3 is 13 residues. V lost 7 bases and J 8 bases, leaving 18 bases between the germline ends. Together with reference TRBV5-1 and TRBJ1-1, the CDR3 gives the full variable domain: KAGVTQTPRYLIKTRGQQVTLSCSPISGHRSVSWYQQTPGQGLQFLFEYFSETQRNKGNFPGRFSGRQFSNSRSEMNVSTLELGDSALYLCASGENREGEAFFGQGTRLTVV.

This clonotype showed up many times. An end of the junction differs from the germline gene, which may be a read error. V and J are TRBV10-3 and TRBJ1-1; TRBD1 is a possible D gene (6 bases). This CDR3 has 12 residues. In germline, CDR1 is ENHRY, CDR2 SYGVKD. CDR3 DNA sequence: TGTGCCATGTCTCCTACGGGACAAGAATTAATCTTT. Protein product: CAMSPTGQELIF.